These T cell receptor beta chains were read from a single sample in a study of Graves' ophthalmopathy and Graves' hyperthyroidism. TCRdb itself ran the multiplex PCR reads through MiXCR, one entry per CDR3 protein. Of 900,000 to 1,200,000 distinct CDR3 sequences detected, roughly two fifths appear once; the ten largest clones hold 11%. Sequenced: peripheral blood or thyroid tissue (not recorded which). The receptors here all came from an adult man with Graves' hyperthyroidism. The CDR3 runs from the conserved cysteine through the conserved F or W. D genes are given only for firm matches. Size values are once, few and many counts, or a class for expanded clones, and some rows have none.

length | size | J | V | D | DNA | CDR3
15 | many | TRBJ1-4 | TRBV4-3 | TRBD1 | TGCGCCAGCAGCTTAGGGACAGGGTGGGCTGAAAAACTGTTTTTT | CASSLGTGWAEKLFF
16 | . | TRBJ2-7 | TRBV20-1 | TRBD2 | TGCAGTGCTAGAGATCTGACTAGCGGGGGGGCCTACGAGCAGTACTTC | CSARDLTSGGAYEQYF
12 | many | TRBJ1-3 | TRBV19 | . | TGTGCCAGTAGTATCTCTGGAAACACCATATATTTT | CASSISGNTIYF
15 | many | TRBJ1-2 | TRBV9 | . | TGTGCCAGCAGCGGATACAGGGATGTTAACTATGGCTACACCTTC | CASSGYRDVNYGYTF
15 | few | TRBJ2-7 | TRBV5-4 | TRBD2 | TGTGCCAGCAGCTTGAGGCGGGGGGGCAGAGACGAGCAGTACTTC | CASSLRRGGRDEQYF
15 | . | TRBJ2-7 | TRBV20-1 | . | TGCAGTGCTAGAGATTTCGGGCAGGGAACCTACGAGCAGTACTTC | CSARDFGQGTYEQYF
17 | . | TRBJ1-1 | TRBV15 | . | TGTGCCACCAGCACCGACCGAACCGCCGGACGGATCACTGAAGCTTTCTTT | CATSTDRTAGRITEAFF
15 | few | TRBJ1-5 | TRBV25-1 | TRBD1 | TGTGCCAGCACCACACAGACAGGGCTATTTCAGCCCCAGCATTTT | CASTTQTGLFQPQHF
13 | once | TRBJ1-4 | TRBV10-3 | TRBD1 | TGTGCCAGCGCCTGGGACAGTTGGGAAAAACTGTTTTTT | CASAWDSWEKLFF
14 | . | TRBJ2-6 | TRBV5-6 | . | TGTGCCAGCAGCACATCCTCTGAGGCCAACGTCCTGACTTTC | CASSTSSEANVLTF
14 | . | TRBJ2-2 | TRBV7-9 | . | TGTGCCAGCAGCTCCACATTGACAGGAGCGGAGCTGTTTTTT | CASSSTLTGAELFF
13 | many | TRBJ2-7 | TRBV7-3 | TRBD1 | TGTGCCAGCAGCCTGCGACAGGGGGGACGGCAGTACTTC | CASSLRQGGRQYF
13 | many | TRBJ2-5 | TRBV12-3/TRBV12-4 | TRBD1 | TGTGCCAGCAGTGGGACAGACCAAGAGACCCAGTACTTC | CASSGTDQETQYF
15 | . | TRBJ1-5 | TRBV6-5 | . | TGTGCCAGCAGTTACTCAGGAAATAGCAATCAGCCCCAGCATTTT | CASSYSGNSNQPQHF
18 | . | TRBJ1-1 | TRBV7-7 | TRBD1 | TGTGCCAGCAGCCAAGATTTCCTACAGGGGGACCCGCAGACTGAAGCTTTCTTT | CASSQDFLQGDPQTEAFF
15 | few | TRBJ1-2 | TRBV28 | . | TGTGCCAGCAGTTTGTTAAAGGGGCGCCTGGATGGCTACACCTTC | CASSLLKGRLDGYTF
15 | . | TRBJ2-5 | TRBV7-2 | . | TGTGCCAGCAGCTTAGCGTCCACCGCGGGGCTGGGCCAGTACTTC | CASSLASTAGLGQYF
14 | . | TRBJ2-5 | TRBV29-1 | TRBD1 | TGCAGCGGCTCCAGGGGACAGGTCCGGGAGACCCAGTACTTC | CSGSRGQVRETQYF
20 | few | TRBJ2-7 | TRBV7-9 | TRBD2 | TGTGCCAGCAGCTTAGTTAGTGGGGGGGGGCGACTAGCGGGAGCCTACGAGCAGTACTTC | CASSLVSGGGRLAGAYEQYF
14 | . | TRBJ2-7 | TRBV11-2 | . | TGTGCCAGCAGCTCCACAGTAGGAGCCTACGAGCAGTACTTC | CASSSTVGAYEQYF
16 | many | TRBJ2-5 | TRBV9 | . | TGTGCCAGCAGCGTAGAAGGAGGGCCCACTTGGGAGACCCAGTACTTC | CASSVEGGPTWETQYF
14 | many | TRBJ1-4 | TRBV20-1 | . | TGCAGTGCTAGGACAGGTGGGGGAGCTGAAAAACTGTTTTTT | CSARTGGGAEKLFF
12 | many | TRBJ2-7 | TRBV7-9 | . | TGTGCCAGCAGCGTTGGACAGATCGAGCAGTACTTC | CASSVGQIEQYF
15 | many | TRBJ1-3 | TRBV7-2 | . | TGTGCCAGCAGCCCGTATGGGAGCTCTGGAAACACCATATATTTT | CASSPYGSSGNTIYF
14 | many | TRBJ1-5 | TRBV7-9 | . | TGTGCCAGCAGCTACAGAGACAGCAATCAGCCCCAGCATTTT | CASSYRDSNQPQHF
11 | . | TRBJ1-5 | TRBV5-6 | . | TGTGCCAGCAGCTTGGCTCAGCTCCAGCATTTT | CASSLAQLQHF
15 | many | TRBJ1-4 | TRBV7-2 | . | TGTGCCAGCAGCACCTCGCTCATTGGTAATGAAAAACTGTTTTTT | CASSTSLIGNEKLFF
13 | few | TRBJ2-5 | TRBV9 | TRBD2 | TGTGCCAGCAGCCCCCTGTCGCGGGAGACCCAGCACTTC | CASSPLSRETQHF
15 | . | TRBJ2-7 | TRBV6-6 | . | TGTGGCTGCAGGGACTCTGCCAGGGAGGACTACGAGCAGTACTTC | CGCRDSAREDYEQYF
17 | . | TRBJ2-5 | TRBV7-9 | TRBD2 | TGTGCCAGCTCGTATAGCGGGAGGGCCCCGCCCCCGGAGACCCAGTACTTC | CASSYSGRAPPPETQYF
19 | . | TRBJ1-6 | TRBV7-2 | . | TGTGCCAGCAGCCTAACACCCGGTGGGCAGGCGGCGAATAATTCACCCCTCCACTTT | CASSLTPGGQAANNSPLHF
15 | many | TRBJ2-7 | TRBV9 | . | TGTGCCAGCAGCGTAGGTGGGAAGGGATCCTACGAGCAGTACTTC | CASSVGGKGSYEQYF
15 | few | TRBJ2-7 | TRBV20-1 | . | TGCAGTGCCCCCCCCGGGGTCGGGAGTTCTTACGAGCAGTACTTC | CSAPPGVGSSYEQYF
13 | once | TRBJ2-5 | TRBV29-1 | TRBD1 | TGCAGCGTTGCGACAGGGGGCCCAGAGACCCAGTACTTC | CSVATGGPETQYF
14 | few | TRBJ1-1 | TRBV4-2 | . | TGTGCCAGCAGCCAAGCAATGTACAACCCGTCGATTTTCTTT | CASSQAMYNPSIFF
17 | few | TRBJ1-4 | TRBV6-1 | TRBD1 | TGTGCCAGCAGTTACTCGCCAGGGGGCGCGGGAAATGAAAAACTGTTTTTT | CASSYSPGGAGNEKLFF
14 | many | TRBJ2-5 | TRBV6-5 | . | TGTGCCAGCAGGAGAGCAGCAGGGGAGGAGACCCAGTACTTC | CASRRAAGEETQYF
15 | many | TRBJ1-4 | TRBV19 | TRBD1 | TGTGCCAGCAGCCCCGGACAGGGGGGGAATGAAAAACTGTTTTTT | CASSPGQGGNEKLFF
14 | many | TRBJ1-4 | TRBV7-9 | TRBD1 | TGTGCCAGCAGCCCCGGGACAGGCATTGAAAAACTGTTTTTT | CASSPGTGIEKLFF
14 | many | TRBJ1-3 | TRBV2 | . | TGTGCCAGCAGTGAAAGCAGCTCTGGAAACACCATATATTTT | CASSESSSGNTIYF
21 | few | TRBJ1-3 | TRBV4-1 | . | TGCGCCAGCAGCCAAGAAATGAACTTGGTATTAGGACACAGCTCTGGAAACACCATATATTTT | CASSQEMNLVLGHSSGNTIYF
16 | . | TRBJ2-7 | TRBV7-9 | TRBD2 | TGCGCCAGCAGCCGAGACCCCGGGACTAGCGAGGGAGAGCAGTACTTC | CASSRDPGTSEGEQYF
15 | many | TRBJ2-7 | TRBV13 | . | TGTGCCAGCACCTCAGGTGAGGCGGTGAACTACGAGCAGTACTTC | CASTSGEAVNYEQYF